This T cell receptor beta chain was observed in a study of OX40 agonist ivuxolimab in advanced cancers. General study results and limits: With doses of 0.1-3.0 mg/kg, partial responders showed among the lowest clonal expansion.

Trimming removed 3 bases at V and 5 bases at J, with 11 bases between. The CDR3 has 13 amino acids. Germline V gene sequence: CDR1 LNHNV, CDR2 YYDKDF (reference sequence). Repertoires were generated with immunoSEQ multiplex PCR, while TCRdb's copy carries only in-frame clones and drops some. This sample carries approximately 80,000 clones, about 92% of them seen once, and the ten largest clones take around 0.19%. Turning to this clone: Its antigen is currently unknown.

Here the sequenced sample was CD4+ or CD8+ T cells sorted from blood, taken in a trial of the OX40 agonist ivuxolimab. The chain carries TRBV15 and TRBJ2-7; D remains unclear. The source of this sequence is an adult with an advanced solid tumor such as melanoma, head and neck, liver or kidney cancer. CDR3 sequence (DNA): TGTGCCACCAGCAGGCAGGTGTGGAACGAGCAGTACTTC. It yields the protein CATSRQVWNEQYF.